These 21 T cell receptor beta chains were all obtained from the same sample, sequenced in a study of patients and donors after allogeneic stem cell transplantation. TCRdb fed the RT-PCR reads into MiXCR, producing one record per CDR3 protein. The repertoire holds about 200,000 distinct CDR3 sequences, with more than 35% as singletons. Sequenced: blood, either unsorted or a sorted T cell fraction (not recorded which). These receptors all stem from a human donor who was either an allogeneic HSCT recipient or a stem cell or donor lymphocyte infusion donor (not recorded which). It is not recorded whose cells these are; they may come from a transplant donor.

The chain has TRBV28 and TRBJ1-5; D is possibly TRBD1 (5 bases). The CDR3 has 21 residues. Between the trimmed V and J ends, which lost 2 bases and 0 bases, there was a span of 26 bases. Germline V gene data show CDR1 as MDHEN and CDR2 as SYDVKM. The CDR3 DNA sequence: TGTGCCAGCAGTTTAAGGCCCTCGGTTCCTGCTGGGACCTATAGCAATCAGCCCCAGCATTTT. This gives the protein CASSLRPSVPAGTYSNQPQHF.

The V call is TRBV14, the J call TRBJ2-7, with D unresolved. CDR1 is SGHDN and CDR2 is FVKESK in the germline V gene. With 1 base removed from V and 5 bases from J, the gap between germline ends came to 21 bases. This CDR3 comprises 17 residues. CDR3 residues: CASSQGFAPGIFDEQYF. The CDR3 region has the DNA TGTGCCAGCAGCCAAGGATTTGCACCGGGTATATTCGACGAGCAGTACTTC. The variable domain in full, completed from reference TRBV14 and TRBJ2-7, reads EAGVTQFPSHSVIEKGQTVTLRCDPISGHDNLYWYRRVMGKEIKFLLHFVKESKQDESGMPNNRFLAERTGGTYSTLKVQPAELEDSGVYFCASSQGFAPGIFDEQYFGPGTRLTVT.

This rearrangement joins TRBV20-1 to TRBJ2-3, with unresolved D. The CDR3 sequence is 14 residues long. V lost 3 bases to trimming and J lost 5 bases, with 15 bases between them. Germline loops: CDR1 DFQATT, CDR2 SNEGSKA (reference sequence). The CDR3 DNA reads as TGCAGTGCTAGTCGGCTAGATAGAAGAGATACGCAGTATTTT. Amino acid sequence: CSASRLDRRDTQYF.

The J gene is TRBJ1-4, the V gene TRBV4-3; D is uncertain. With 1 base removed from V and 5 bases from J, the gap between germline ends came to 11 bases. The CDR3 has 15 amino acids. The V gene's germline CDR1 is LGHNA and CDR2 YSLEER. CDR3 bases: TGCGCCAGCAGCCAAGGGGCAGGCGGGAATGAAAAACTGTTTTTT. Translated, it gives CASSQGAGGNEKLFF.

In nucleotides, the CDR3 is TGTGCCAGCAAACAACTCAACACTGAAGCTTTCTTT. The encoded protein is CASKQLNTEAFF. V is TRBV7-9 and J is TRBJ1-1; D unresolved. Trimming shortened V by 7 bases and J by 2 bases, and 8 bases separated the two germline ends. Looked up from germline, CDR1 is SEHNR and CDR2 is FQNEAQ (reference sequence). This CDR3 region has 12 residues.

CDR3 region: CASSFGGKNYGYTF. The CDR3 nucleotides read TGTGCCAGCAGCTTCGGAGGGAAGAACTATGGCTACACCTTC. The chain uses TRBV11-2 and TRBJ1-2, with D unclear. Between the trimmed V and J ends, which lost 3 bases and 2 bases, there was a span of 10 bases. The germline CDR1 and CDR2 sequences are SGHAT and FQNNGV. This CDR3 is 14 amino acids long.

The chain has TRBV29-1 and TRBJ1-1; 7 bases agree with TRBD1. The V gene's germline CDR1 is SQVTM and CDR2 ANQGSEA. The CDR3 extends over 13 amino acids. V gave up 7 bases and J gave up 0 bases; unmatched junction bases: 5. As DNA, the CDR3 is TGCAGCGCAGCGGGACAGCTGAACACTGAAGCTTTCTTT. This gives the protein CSAAGQLNTEAFF.

The chain employs TRBV4-1 and TRBJ2-1; D perhaps matches TRBD2 (6 bases). The CDR3 runs to 16 residues. Trimming cost V 0 bases and J 2 bases, with 11 bases left between them. The V gene's germline CDR1 is MGHRA and CDR2 YSYEKL. CDR3 coding DNA: TGCGCCAGCAGCCAAGATGGAGGGGTCCCCTACAATGAGCAGTTCTTC. It translates to CASSQDGGVPYNEQFF.

The chain uses TRBV11-2 and TRBJ1-5, with 10 bases fitting TRBD1. The J segment lost 3 bases and the V segment lost 5 bases, leaving 4 bases of the junction unmatched. This CDR3 is 15 amino acids long. Germline-derived CDR1 and CDR2 are SGHAT and FQNNGV. CDR3 sequence reads: CASSLGQGDNQPQHF. The DNA for the CDR3 is TGTGCCAGCAGCCTTGGACAGGGGGACAATCAGCCCCAGCATTTT.

Notes on this clonotype: Germline and junction disagree at one end, which may indicate a read error. In DNA form, the CDR3 reads TGTGCCACCGGTGAAGCCCAGGGGGGGGCCCAGCATTTT. The encoded protein is CATGEAQGGAQHF. The V call is TRBV24-1, the J call TRBJ1-5; TRBD1 agrees at 7 bases. The CDR3 has 13 amino acids. Germline V CDR1 and CDR2: KGHDR, SFDVKD.

The chain couples TRBV4-2 to TRBJ1-3, with D possibly being TRBD1 (5 bases). The CDR3 sequence is 15 residues long. V dropped 4 bases and J dropped 0 bases, with 10 bases sitting between them. CDR1 is LGHNA, CDR2 YNFKEQ, per germline. CDR3 sequence: CASSLLRASGNTIYF. The CDR3 bases are TGTGCCAGCAGCCTACTCAGGGCCTCTGGAAACACCATATATTTT.

This clonotype came up a few times. This rearrangement joins TRBV10-3 to TRBJ1-5; TRBD1 agrees at 8 bases. This CDR3 comprises 13 residues. With V trimmed by 10 bases and J by 7 bases, 9 bases remained unmatched. Germline CDR1 reads ENHRY; CDR2 reads SYGVKD. The CDR3 loop reads CATLDRGGQPQHF. CDR3 coding DNA: TGTGCCACACTCGACAGGGGAGGGCAGCCCCAGCATTTT.

Only a few counts were recorded for this clonotype. J is TRBJ2-2 and V is TRBV5-1; a possible D gene is TRBD2 (6 bases). CDR3 length equals 14 residues. Looked up from germline, CDR1 is SGHRS and CDR2 is YFSETQ. Trimming removed 1 base from V and 6 bases from J, with 10 bases in between. This CDR3 is CASSLSPGAGELFF. The CDR3 nucleotides read TGCGCCAGCAGCTTGTCCCCGGGGGCCGGGGAGCTGTTTTTT.

The chain employs TRBV30 and TRBJ1-4, with D possibly being TRBD1 (6 bases). Germline V gene sequence: CDR1 GTSNPN, CDR2 SVGIG (reference sequence). The CDR3 is 13 residues long. The ends were cut back, 4 bases at V and 8 bases at J, with 14 bases in the middle. The CDR3 sequence is CAWNGGLKEKLFF. As DNA, the CDR3 is TGTGCCTGGAACGGGGGGCTGAAGGAAAAACTGTTTTTT.

CDR3 loop: CASSQTGTGIQPQHF. CDR3 sequence (DNA): TGCGCCAGCAGCCAGACCGGGACAGGAATTCAGCCCCAGCATTTT. The chain uses TRBV4-1 and TRBJ1-5, with 8 bases matching TRBD1. The CDR3 covers 15 residues. Germline CDR1 MGHRA, CDR2 YSYEKL. J gave up 6 bases and V 3 bases, and 7 bases lay outside the gene matches.

This clonotype was found once. This chain joins TRBV7-2 and TRBJ1-3, with 11 bases aligning to TRBD1. CDR3 length equals 14 residues. Germline CDR1 SGHTA, CDR2 FQGNSA. Trimming took 6 bases from V and 5 from J; bases not matched to a gene: 3. CDR3 nucleotide sequence: TGTGCCAGCAGTCGGGACAGGGGGAGAAACACCATATATTTT. Its translation: CASSRDRGRNTIYF.

In this sample, this clonotype turned up a few times. The chain carries TRBV28 and TRBJ1-2; maybe TRBD1 (5 bases). With 5 bases removed from V and 8 bases from J, the gap between germline ends came to 18 bases. CDR1 is MDHEN and CDR2 is SYDVKM in the germline V gene. The CDR3 contains 14 residues. CDR3 bases: TGTGCCAGCAGTCACCTCCGCAGGGAAGGCGGCTACACCTTC. Translating it yields CASSHLRREGGYTF.

This clonotype was recorded a few times. V is TRBV7-9 and J is TRBJ1-4; D is unresolved. Trimming took off 1 base at V and 8 bases at J, with 11 bases between the two ends. The CDR3 spans 14 residues. Germline V gene lookup returns CDR1 SEHNR and CDR2 FQNEAQ (reference sequence). The CDR3 reads CASSLEGKWEKLFF. CDR3 sequence (DNA): TGTGCCAGCAGCTTAGAAGGGAAGTGGGAAAAACTGTTTTTT.

This clonotype was seen a few times. The chain is built from TRBV6-5 and TRBJ2-7, with D perhaps TRBD2 (7 bases). V was cut by 6 bases and J by 1 base, with 16 bases left in between. Germline values: CDR1 MNHEY, CDR2 SVGAGI. This CDR3 contains 15 residues. In DNA form, the CDR3 reads TGTGCCAGCAGGTCCGGGGGGCTAGGGTCCTACGAGCAGTACTTC. Amino acid sequence: CASRSGGLGSYEQYF.

This chain joins TRBV20-1 and TRBJ1-6; D is ambiguous. CDR1 and CDR2 from the germline V gene are DFQATT and SNEGSKA (reference sequence). With 5 bases removed from V and 6 bases from J, the gap between germline ends came to 14 bases. This CDR3 spans 14 amino acids. CDR3 in DNA: TGCAGTGCTGGGGTTGGGAGGGCTAATTCACCCCTCCACTTT. It is translated as CSAGVGRANSPLHF.

The chain couples TRBV7-3 to TRBJ2-5; D could derive from TRBD1 or TRBD2 (5 bases each). The CDR3 spans 13 residues. Germline V gives CDR1 SGHTA, CDR2 FQGTGA. Deletions cut 5 bases from V and 0 bases from J, with 7 bases between. CDR3 in DNA: TGTGCCAGCAGCAGGGGACACCAAGAGACCCAGTACTTC. This gives the protein CASSRGHQETQYF.